Here is one T cell receptor beta chain with its context. No antigen is known for it. This entry belongs to a study of T cells in localized non-small cell lung cancer. Regarding the study as a whole: Heterogeneity is still possible, as just one tumor region was sequenced. Paired adjacent lung recovered a median about 60 of the top 100 tumor clones. Uninvolved adjacent lung showed peak T cell clonality, exceeding tumor.

V was pared by 6 bases and J by 0 bases, with 14 bases between. Germline CDR1 and CDR2: KGHSH and LQKENI. The CDR3 sequence is 16 residues long. The table came from immunoSEQ multiplex PCR; TCRdb's copy has only in-frame clones and leaves some out. This table has about 39,000 clones, more than 75% appearing once. Sequencing was performed on PBMCs, taken before any cancer treatment. The TCR sequence derives from a woman aged 35 to 70 with stage II squamous cell lung carcinoma. The genes are TRBV18 and TRBJ1-4; D is unresolved. Here the CDR3 reads CASSPGYTTTNEKLFF. As DNA, the CDR3 is TGTGCCAGCTCCCCCGGTTACACAACAACTAATGAAAAACTGTTTTTT.